These T cell receptor beta chains were read from a single sample in a study of blood T cell repertoires in COVID-19. TCRdb keeps only in-frame clones here, not all; method: immunoSEQ multiplex PCR. This sample has 250,000 to 350,000 clones, with 85% to 90% found just once. The specimen was PBMCs or T cells enriched from blood (not recorded which). Receptors originate from a woman between 18 and 30 years old who had recovered from COVID-19. Both conserved end residues are part of each CDR3.

>TRBV5-1|TRBJ2-7
CASSLVRQGPYEQYF
>TRBV7-9|TRBJ2-1
CASSLLSGGLYNEQFF
>TRBV28|TRBJ2-7
CASATPERYYEQYF
>TRBV24-1|TRBJ2-2
CATSPPLGELFF
>TRBV9|TRBJ1-1
CASGQGNTEAFF
>TRBV2|TRBJ1-5
CASRRTEFGQPQHF
>TRBV7-9|TRBJ1-2
CASSPDGGGLYGYTF
>TRBV6-7|TRBJ2-7
CASTPAGNFYEQYF
>TRBV6-5|TRBJ2-5
CASQHEQTKAQYF
>TRBV19|TRBJ2-2
CASSAHRGRTGELFF
>TRBV28|TRBJ2-4
CASSRVVGVGAKNIQYF
>TRBV10-3|TRBJ1-1
CAISESLGGYDTEAFF
>TRBV6-1|TRBJ1-2
CASSEFYRDRGRPPYGYTF
>TRBV7-8|TRBJ2-7
CASSSTSGGGPYEQYF
>TRBV12-2|TRBJ1-1
CASRPAGAPRRAFF
>TRBV6-5|TRBJ1-2
CASSYSGGMSNYGYTF
>TRBV6-2/TRBV6-3|TRBJ2-1
CASSQTSGADEQFF
>TRBV6-5|TRBJ1-1
CASRGGQGRNTEAFF
>TRBV19|TRBJ1-1
CASTRARTENTEAFF
>TRBV6-5|TRBJ1-2
CASSYSGSPNYGYTF
>TRBV3-1/TRBV3-2|TRBJ2-1
CASSSRVNEQFF
>TRBV7-9|TRBJ1-1
CASSFEGVTEAFF
>TRBV4-1|TRBJ1-4
CASSHGRGNEKLFF
>TRBV19|TRBJ2-3
CASSGLAGHVPNF
>TRBV5-8|TRBJ2-3
CASSLGQGVRTDTQYF
>TRBV5-1|TRBJ2-5
CASSMLSVVEQPEPEETQYF
>TRBV19|TRBJ2-3
CASRMRGQDTQYF
>TRBV7-2|TRBJ2-3
CASSLDGSGVPPDTQYF
>TRBV5-1|TRBJ2-2
CASSLGGGAGELFF
>TRBV7-8|TRBJ2-5
CASLPLGGGQETQYF
>TRBV24-1|TRBJ1-5
CATSDRTGRQPQHF
>TRBV5-1|TRBJ1-1
CASSLAGTGSFTEAFF
>TRBV27|TRBJ2-3
CASRAASKVDTQYF
>TRBV7-9|TRBJ1-2
CASSLGDQGDNYGYTF
>TRBV9|TRBJ2-2
CASSYTDSWAGELFF
>TRBV3-1/TRBV3-2|TRBJ2-1
CASSQGDNEQFF
>TRBV13|TRBJ1-2
CASSPGLHNYGYTF
>TRBV15|TRBJ1-1
CATSRDTAIFSTEAFF
>TRBV15|TRBJ1-5
CATSPDRVNQPQHF